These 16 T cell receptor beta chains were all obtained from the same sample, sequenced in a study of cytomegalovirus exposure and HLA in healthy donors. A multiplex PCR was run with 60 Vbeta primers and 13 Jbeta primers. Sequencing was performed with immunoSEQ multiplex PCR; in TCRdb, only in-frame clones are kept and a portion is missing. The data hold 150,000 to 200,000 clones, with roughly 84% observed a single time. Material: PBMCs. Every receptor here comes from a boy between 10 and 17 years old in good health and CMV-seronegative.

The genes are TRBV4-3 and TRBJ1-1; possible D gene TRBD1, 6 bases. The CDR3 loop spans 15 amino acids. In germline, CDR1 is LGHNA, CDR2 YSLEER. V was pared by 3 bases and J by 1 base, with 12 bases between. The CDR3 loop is CASSQGDTPNTEAFF. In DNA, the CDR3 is TGCGCCAGCAGCCAGGGGGACACTCCGAACACTGAAGCTTTCTTT.

This CDR3 is CAWSPPDSSYGQYF. For the CDR3, the DNA is TGTGCCTGGAGTCCCCCGGACTCCTCCTACGGGCAGTACTTC. This rearrangement joins TRBV30 to TRBJ2-5, with D tentatively TRBD2 (5 bases). V was pared by 2 bases and J by 11 bases, with 21 bases between. The CDR3 runs to 14 residues. Germline V gives CDR1 GTSNPN, CDR2 SVGIG (reference sequence).

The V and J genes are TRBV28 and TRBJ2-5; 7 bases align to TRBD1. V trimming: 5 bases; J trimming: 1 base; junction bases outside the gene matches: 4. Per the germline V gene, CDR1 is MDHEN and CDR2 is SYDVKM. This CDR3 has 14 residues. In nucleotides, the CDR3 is TGTGCCAGCAGTGCATGGGACAGCCAAGAGACCCAGTACTTC. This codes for CASSAWDSQETQYF.

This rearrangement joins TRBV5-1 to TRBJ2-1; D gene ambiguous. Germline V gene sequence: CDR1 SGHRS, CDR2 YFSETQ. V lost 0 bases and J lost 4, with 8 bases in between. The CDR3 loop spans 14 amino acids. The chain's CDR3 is CASSLEVRYNEQFF. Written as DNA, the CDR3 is TGCGCCAGCAGCTTGGAGGTGCGGTACAATGAGCAGTTCTTC.

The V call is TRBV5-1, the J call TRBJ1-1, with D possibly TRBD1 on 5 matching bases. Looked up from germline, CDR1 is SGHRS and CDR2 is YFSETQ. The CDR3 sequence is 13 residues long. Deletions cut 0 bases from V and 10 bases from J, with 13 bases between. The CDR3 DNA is TGCGCCAGCAGCTTGGGGGGGGTCGGAGGAGCTTTCTTT. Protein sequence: CASSLGGVGGAFF.

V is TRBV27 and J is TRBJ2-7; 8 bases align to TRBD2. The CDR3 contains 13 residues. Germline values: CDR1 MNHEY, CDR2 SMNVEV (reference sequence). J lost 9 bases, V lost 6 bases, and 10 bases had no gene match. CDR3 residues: CASRSGGREPQYF. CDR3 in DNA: TGTGCCAGCAGAAGCGGGGGAAGGGAGCCGCAGTACTTC.

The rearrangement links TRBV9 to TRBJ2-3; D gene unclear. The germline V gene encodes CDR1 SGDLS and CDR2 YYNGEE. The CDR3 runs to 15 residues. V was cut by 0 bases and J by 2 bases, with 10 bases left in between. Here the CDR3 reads CASSVDGHYTDTQYF. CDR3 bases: TGTGCCAGCAGCGTAGATGGGCATTACACAGATACGCAGTATTTT.

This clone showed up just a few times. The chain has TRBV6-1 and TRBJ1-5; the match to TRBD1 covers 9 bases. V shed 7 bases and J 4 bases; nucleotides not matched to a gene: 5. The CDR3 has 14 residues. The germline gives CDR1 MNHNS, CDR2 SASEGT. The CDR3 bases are TGTGCCAGCAAGTGGACAGGGGCTAATCAGCCCCAGCATTTT. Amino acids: CASKWTGANQPQHF.

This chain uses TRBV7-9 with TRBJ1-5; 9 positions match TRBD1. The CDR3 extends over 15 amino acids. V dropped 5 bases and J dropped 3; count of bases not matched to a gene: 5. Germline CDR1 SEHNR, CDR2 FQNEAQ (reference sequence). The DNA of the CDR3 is TGTGCCAGCAGCCCCGGGACAGGGACCAATCAGCCCCAGCATTTT. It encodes CASSPGTGTNQPQHF.

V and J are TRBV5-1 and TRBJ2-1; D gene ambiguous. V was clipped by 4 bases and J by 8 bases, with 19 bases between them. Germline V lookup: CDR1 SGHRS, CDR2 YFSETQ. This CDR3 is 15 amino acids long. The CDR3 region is CASSVVISGRDEQFF. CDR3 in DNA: TGCGCCAGCAGCGTGGTCATTTCGGGTCGCGATGAGCAGTTCTTC. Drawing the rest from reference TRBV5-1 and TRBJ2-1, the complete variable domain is KAGVTQTPRYLIKTRGQQVTLSCSPISGHRSVSWYQQTPGQGLQFLFEYFSETQRNKGNFPGRFSGRQFSNSRSEMNVSTLELGDSALYLCASSVVISGRDEQFFGPGTRLTVL.

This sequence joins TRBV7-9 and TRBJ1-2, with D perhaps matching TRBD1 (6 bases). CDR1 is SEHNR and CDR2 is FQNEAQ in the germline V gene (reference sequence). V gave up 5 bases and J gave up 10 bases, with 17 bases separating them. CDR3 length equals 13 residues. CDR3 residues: CASSETGQSDYTF. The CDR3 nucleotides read TGTGCCAGCAGCGAGACAGGCCAAAGTGACTACACCTTC.

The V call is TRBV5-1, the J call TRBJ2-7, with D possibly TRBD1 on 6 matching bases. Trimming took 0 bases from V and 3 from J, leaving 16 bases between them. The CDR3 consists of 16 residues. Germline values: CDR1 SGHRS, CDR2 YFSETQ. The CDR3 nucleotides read TGCGCCAGCAGCTTGGCTCCCAACCAGGGGCTCTACGAGCAGTACTTC. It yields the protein CASSLAPNQGLYEQYF.

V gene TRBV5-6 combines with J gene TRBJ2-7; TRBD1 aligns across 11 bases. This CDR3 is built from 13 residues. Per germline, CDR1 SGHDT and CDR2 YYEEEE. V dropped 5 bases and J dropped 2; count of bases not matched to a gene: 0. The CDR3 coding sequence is TGTGCCAGCAGGGGACAGGGGGCCTACGAGCAGTACTTC. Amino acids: CASRGQGAYEQYF.

CDR3 nucleotide sequence: TGTGCCAGCACCCATAGCGGGAGGAGAGGAAATGAGCAGTTCTTC. Its protein product is CASTHSGRRGNEQFF. V and J are TRBV6-1 and TRBJ2-1; TRBD2 matches 10 bases. Germline CDR1 is MNHNS and CDR2 is SASEGT. With V trimmed by 7 bases and J by 7 bases, 10 bases remained unmatched. The CDR3 is 15 residues long.

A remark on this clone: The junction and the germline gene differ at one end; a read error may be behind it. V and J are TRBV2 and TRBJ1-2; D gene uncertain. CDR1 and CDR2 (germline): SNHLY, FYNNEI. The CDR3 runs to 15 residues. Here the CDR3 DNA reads TGTGCTAGCAGTGTTGGGGAGACCTATAGGTATGGCTACACCTTC. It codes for CASSVGETYRYGYTF.

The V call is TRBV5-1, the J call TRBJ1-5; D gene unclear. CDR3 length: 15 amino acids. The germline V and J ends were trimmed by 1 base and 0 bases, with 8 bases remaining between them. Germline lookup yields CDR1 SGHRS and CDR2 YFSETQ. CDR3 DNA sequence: TGCGCCAGCAGCTTGCACCCTAATAGCAATCAGCCCCAGCATTTT. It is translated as CASSLHPNSNQPQHF.